This T cell receptor beta chain is from a study of cytomegalovirus exposure and HLA in healthy donors. General study points: An Asian-associated ancestry cluster reportedly showed fewer N-insertions than the approximately 620-donor mean in a later analysis.

The PCR made use of 60 Vbeta and 13 Jbeta primers. Clones were read by immunoSEQ multiplex PCR, and TCRdb kept only the in-frame ones, dropping some. Of 100,000 to 150,000 clones in the sample, 70% to 85% are singletons; the top ten hold approximately 4.2%. Each of the donors was a healthy bone marrow donor. At collection, donors were nominally healthy, but unrecorded immune exposures were probable. The CDR3 covers 12 residues. Germline V gene sequence: CDR1 MGHDK, CDR2 SYGVNS. Deletions cut 8 bases from V and 4 bases from J, with 9 bases between. A note on this clone: The antigen is not known.

This TCR came from a male donor in good health and CMV-seropositive. Sequenced input: PBMCs. The rearrangement links TRBV25-1 to TRBJ1-3; D gene ambiguous. The chain's CDR3 is CASGLGGNTIYF. For the CDR3, the DNA is TGTGCCAGCGGACTCGGAGGAAACACCATATATTTT.